This T cell receptor (beta chain) was documented in a study of early T cells in non-severe SARS-CoV-2 infection. Study in general: RNA in bulk from unsorted whole blood was sequenced, and chains were unpaired.

The length of the CDR3 is 16 residues. V shed 5 bases and J 5 bases; nucleotides not matched to a gene: 12. Unique molecular identifiers were affixed to single, distinct cDNA molecules. TCRdb passed the 5' RACE reads through MiXCR, listing each CDR3 protein once. The sample has some 120,000 distinct CDR3 sequences; 14% to 15% are singletons. This chain connects TRBV12-3 or TRBV12-4 to TRBJ1-1; 9 bases match TRBD1. The clonotype was recovered from an adult who was a healthcare worker with PCR-confirmed SARS-CoV-2 infection or an uninfected control (not recorded which). Sequencing used whole blood. Here the CDR3 DNA reads TGTGCCAGCAGTCCAGACAGGGGGATAAAATGGACTGAAGCTTTCTTT. It specifies CASSPDRGIKWTEAFF.